These T cell receptor beta chains were read from a single sample in a study of blood T cell repertoires in COVID-19. Some clones are missing from TCRdb's copy, which holds only in-frame ones; the method was immunoSEQ multiplex PCR. This sample has over 250,000 clones; 89% occur once, and the top ten carry less than 2%. The sequenced sample was PBMCs or T cells enriched from blood (not recorded which). Receptors originate from an older woman who had recovered from COVID-19. Each CDR3 is given with its conserved first and last residue. D genes are given only for firm matches. Clone sizes are given selectively: once, few, many, or a class where the clone is expanded.

d_call | j_call | v_call | clone_size | cdr3_aa | cdr3_nt
NA | TRBJ2-3 | TRBV7-9 | NA | CASSLRLNHGTDTQYF | TGTGCCAGCAGCCTCCGACTGAACCATGGCACAGATACGCAGTATTTT
TRBD1 | TRBJ2-1 | TRBV7-8 | NA | CASSLGAGQGRDEQFF | TGTGCCAGCAGCTTAGGGGCGGGACAGGGACGGGATGAGCAGTTCTTC
TRBD1 | TRBJ1-5 | TRBV28 | NA | CASSSPGQGNQPQHF | TGTGCCAGCAGTTCACCGGGACAGGGAAATCAGCCCCAGCATTTT
TRBD1 | TRBJ2-5 | TRBV7-6 | NA | CASSPRQGYQETQYF | TGTGCCAGCAGCCCCCGACAGGGCTACCAAGAGACCCAGTACTTC
NA | TRBJ1-5 | TRBV27 | NA | CASSLGQSNQPQHF | TGTGCCAGCAGCCTCGGACAGAGCAATCAGCCCCAGCATTTT
NA | TRBJ2-2 | TRBV10-1 | NA | CASSMDSTGELFF | TGCGCCAGCTCGATGGACTCTACCGGGGAGCTGTTTTTT
NA | TRBJ1-5 | TRBV18 | once | CASSTGQLVSHQPQHF | TGTGCCAGCTCAACCGGACAGCTGGTCTCTCATCAGCCCCAGCATTTT
NA | TRBJ2-3 | TRBV28 | NA | CASGSGSGTQYF | TGTGCCAGCGGGTCGGGGAGCGGTACGCAGTATTTT
TRBD1 | TRBJ1-1 | TRBV10-2 | NA | CASTPTGGPTEAFF | TGCGCCAGCACCCCTACAGGGGGCCCCACTGAAGCTTTCTTT
NA | TRBJ1-6 | TRBV9 | NA | CASGAHRDSPLHF | TGTGCCAGCGGGGCCCACAGGGATTCACCCCTCCACTTT
TRBD2 | TRBJ2-5 | TRBV29-1 | NA | CSVHSGRLQETQYF | TGCAGCGTTCATAGCGGGAGGTTGCAAGAGACCCAGTACTTC
NA | TRBJ1-1 | TRBV7-6 | NA | CASSRGSGTEAFF | TGTGCCAGCAGCAGGGGTTCGGGTACTGAAGCTTTCTTT
TRBD1 | TRBJ1-1 | TRBV5-1 | NA | CASSPVGQYNEAFF | TGCGCCAGCAGCCCGGTGGGACAGTACAATGAAGCTTTCTTT
TRBD1 | TRBJ2-7 | TRBV7-9 | NA | CASSPTTGLAEQYF | TGTGCCAGCAGCCCCACGACAGGGCTTGCCGAGCAGTACTTC
TRBD1 | TRBJ1-1 | TRBV24-1 | NA | CATSDSRTGDFTEAFF | TGTGCCACCAGTGATTCGAGGACAGGGGATTTCACTGAAGCTTTCTTT
NA | TRBJ2-7 | TRBV7-2 | NA | CASSTDREPPYEQYF | TGTGCCAGCAGCACCGACAGAGAACCGCCCTACGAGCAGTACTTC
TRBD1 | TRBJ1-1 | TRBV27 | NA | CASSFSGGNTEAFF | TGTGCCAGCAGTTTTTCAGGGGGGAACACTGAAGCTTTCTTT
TRBD1 | TRBJ1-1 | TRBV11-1 | NA | CASSTGQGWNTEAFF | TGTGCCAGCAGCACCGGACAGGGTTGGAACACTGAAGCTTTCTTT
NA | TRBJ1-3 | TRBV19 | few | CASSIGGSGNTIYF | TGTGCCAGTAGTATTGGGGGCAGCGGAAACACCATATATTTT
TRBD1 | TRBJ1-1 | TRBV18 | NA | CASSPGTGETEAFF | TGTGCCAGCTCACCAGGGACAGGGGAGACTGAAGCTTTCTTT
NA | TRBJ2-7 | TRBV4-1 | NA | CASSQEQGPLSYEQYF | TGCGCCAGCAGCCAGGAACAGGGTCCCCTCTCCTACGAGCAGTACTTC
NA | TRBJ2-3 | TRBV4-2 | NA | CASSRDRGGADTQYF | TGTGCCAGCAGCCGGGATAGGGGGGGGGCAGATACGCAGTATTTT
NA | TRBJ1-2 | TRBV5-1 | NA | CASSLRGDSGYTF | TGCGCCAGCAGCCTCCGGGGGGACTCTGGCTACACCTTC
TRBD1 | TRBJ2-5 | TRBV5-1 | NA | CASSLSTGFQETQYF | TGCGCCAGCAGCTTGTCGACAGGGTTCCAAGAGACCCAGTACTTC
TRBD1 | TRBJ1-3 | TRBV18 | NA | CASSPSRGQTGNTIYF | TGTGCCAGCTCACCGAGCAGGGGGCAGACTGGAAACACCATATATTTT
NA | TRBJ1-1 | TRBV19 | NA | CASSWGRTEAFF | TGTGCCAGTAGTTGGGGCAGGACTGAAGCTTTCTTT
NA | TRBJ1-1 | TRBV7-9 | NA | CASSLVGADTEAFF | TGTGCCAGCAGCCTCGTGGGGGCTGACACTGAAGCTTTCTTT
TRBD2 | TRBJ2-3 | TRBV7-3 | NA | CASSLKPGRPPTHTDTQYF | TGTGCCAGCAGCTTAAAACCCGGGAGGCCACCCACACACACAGATACGCAGTATTTT
TRBD2 | TRBJ2-5 | TRBV29-1 | NA | CSVASGGNQETQYF | TGCAGCGTTGCCAGCGGGGGGAACCAAGAGACCCAGTACTTC
TRBD2 | TRBJ2-7 | TRBV28 | NA | CASFSGSSYEQYF | TGTGCCAGTTTTAGCGGGTCCTCCTACGAGCAGTACTTC
TRBD1 | TRBJ1-5 | TRBV9 | once | CASSAFSGQGIGHF | TGTGCCAGCAGCGCTTTCTCCGGACAGGGCATAGGGCATTTT
NA | TRBJ1-2 | TRBV28 | NA | CASSAYTLNYGYTF | TGTGCCAGCAGTGCTTACACGTTAAACTATGGCTACACCTTC
TRBD2 | TRBJ2-7 | TRBV7-3 | NA | CASSRTSGSYEQYF | TGTGCCAGCAGCCGGACTAGCGGCTCCTACGAGCAGTACTTC
TRBD2 | TRBJ2-5 | TRBV5-1 | NA | CASSLTSGGAQETQYF | TGCGCCAGCAGCTTGACTAGCGGGGGGGCACAAGAGACCCAGTACTTC
NA | TRBJ2-2 | TRBV4-2 | NA | CASSPLNTGELFF | TGTGCCAGCAGCCCCCTGAACACCGGGGAGCTGTTTTTT
NA | TRBJ1-2 | TRBV28 | NA | CASSLFILVGGENYGYTF | TGTGCCAGCAGTTTATTTATCTTGGTGGGGGGAGAGAACTATGGCTACACCTTC
NA | TRBJ1-6 | TRBV5-1 | NA | CASSLESRSPLHF | TGCGCCAGCAGCTTGGAGAGTCGTTCACCCCTCCACTTT
NA | TRBJ1-1 | TRBV5-1 | once | CASRSVSGNAEAFF | TGCGCCAGCAGGTCAGTGTCCGGGAACGCTGAAGCTTTCTTT
TRBD2 | TRBJ2-3 | TRBV14 | NA | CASSQVGASGGTDTQYF | TGTGCCAGCAGCCAAGTAGGCGCTAGCGGTGGCACAGATACGCAGTATTTT
NA | TRBJ2-1 | TRBV11-2 | once | CASSLDTVATGHEQFF | TGTGCCAGCAGCTTAGATACAGTGGCCACAGGCCATGAGCAGTTCTTC
NA | TRBJ1-1 | TRBV5-4 | once | CASSLAQGWNTEAFF | TGTGCCAGCAGCTTGGCTCAGGGTTGGAACACTGAAGCTTTCTTT
NA | TRBJ1-1 | TRBV3-1/TRBV3-2 | NA | CASSTLGGEAFF | TGTGCCAGCAGTACACTGGGGGGAGAAGCTTTCTTT
NA | TRBJ2-7 | TRBV20-1 | NA | CSASPNRVSYEQYF | TGCAGTGCTAGTCCCAATCGGGTCTCCTACGAGCAGTACTTC
NA | TRBJ2-6 | TRBV30 | NA | CAWRRFGQGMANVLTF | TGTGCCTGGAGACGGTTCGGGCAGGGAATGGCCAACGTCCTGACTTTC
NA | TRBJ1-5 | TRBV6-2/TRBV6-3 | NA | CASSPEEDQPQHF | TGTGCCAGCAGCCCGGAGGAGGATCAGCCCCAGCATTTT
NA | TRBJ2-7 | TRBV24-1 | NA | CATLLGSSYEQYF | TGTGCCACCCTCCTAGGGAGCTCCTACGAGCAGTACTTC
NA | TRBJ2-3 | TRBV18 | NA | CASSLSSTDTQYF | TGTGCCAGCTCATTATCTAGCACAGATACGCAGTATTTT
TRBD1 | TRBJ2-2 | TRBV30 | NA | CAWTYRGLGGELFF | TGTGCCTGGACTTACAGGGGGCTTGGCGGGGAGCTGTTTTTT
TRBD1 | TRBJ2-7 | TRBV6-6 | NA | CASSDRGPYEQYF | TGTGCCAGCAGCGACAGGGGGCCTTACGAGCAGTACTTC
NA | TRBJ1-1 | TRBV28 | once | CASSVQVGNTEAFF | TGTGCCAGCAGCGTACAGGTGGGGAACACTGAAGCTTTCTTT
NA | TRBJ1-1 | TRBV11-3 | NA | CASSPSGGIAEAFF | TGTGCCAGCAGCCCTAGTGGAGGGATAGCTGAAGCTTTCTTT
NA | TRBJ1-1 | TRBV10-3 | NA | CAISRVENTEAFF | TGTGCCATCAGCAGGGTGGAGAACACTGAAGCTTTCTTT
TRBD2 | TRBJ2-2 | TRBV12-5 | NA | CASGTGLALVAGELFF | TGTGCTAGTGGTACGGGACTAGCGCTCGTCGCCGGGGAGCTGTTTTTT
NA | TRBJ2-1 | TRBV14 | NA | CASSRYGVEQFF | TGTGCCAGCAGCAGATACGGGGTTGAGCAGTTCTTC
NA | TRBJ1-1 | TRBV9 | NA | CASSASGTNEAFF | TGTGCCAGCAGCGCATCCGGGACTAATGAGGCTTTCTTT